This is a list of T cell receptor beta chains from one sample in a study of cytomegalovirus exposure and HLA in healthy donors. Profiled with immunoSEQ multiplex PCR; TCRdb holds only in-frame clones, not every one. The data hold under 120,000 clones, with roughly 85% observed a single time. The sequencing sample was made of PBMCs. These receptors were taken from a middle-aged woman in good health and CMV-seronegative. Each CDR3 is given with its conserved first and last residue. The D gene is left open where the match is weak. Rows may omit the clone size; those that give it use once, few, many or a size class.

V: TRBV19; J: TRBJ1-5; size: -; D: TRBD1; CDR3: CASSYGSEGGGQPQHF; DNA: TGTGCCAGTAGTTACGGGTCGGAAGGAGGGGGCCAGCCCCAGCATTTT
V: TRBV6-5; J: TRBJ2-5; size: -; D: -; CDR3: CASSTAFKGVETQYF; DNA: TGTGCCAGCAGTACCGCATTTAAGGGGGTCGAGACCCAGTACTTC
V: TRBV6-5; J: TRBJ2-7; size: once; D: -; CDR3: CASSPPGLNYEQYF; DNA: TGTGCCAGCAGTCCCCCGGGACTCAACTACGAGCAGTACTTC
V: TRBV5-1; J: TRBJ1-2; size: once; D: TRBD1; CDR3: CASSLEDRDYTF; DNA: TGCGCCAGCAGCTTGGAGGACAGGGACTACACCTTC
V: TRBV11-2; J: TRBJ2-1; size: -; D: TRBD2; CDR3: CASSLGLAGGINEQFF; DNA: TGTGCCAGCAGCTTGGGACTAGCGGGAGGTATTAATGAGCAGTTCTTC
V: TRBV4-1; J: TRBJ2-2; size: -; D: TRBD2; CDR3: CASSQAGRGDTGELFF; DNA: TGCGCCAGCAGCCAAGCCGGGAGGGGGGACACCGGGGAGCTGTTTTTT
V: TRBV29-1; J: TRBJ2-1; size: -; D: -; CDR3: CSVPGEGDYSYNEQFF; DNA: TGCAGCGTTCCGGGGGAAGGTGACTACTCCTACAATGAGCAGTTCTTC
V: TRBV29-1; J: TRBJ2-7; size: once; D: TRBD2; CDR3: CSVVGLAGNYEQYF; DNA: TGCAGCGTCGTAGGACTAGCGGGGAACTACGAGCAGTACTTC
V: TRBV6-4; J: TRBJ2-1; size: -; D: -; CDR3: CASSARGGAGRSPYNEQFF; DNA: TGTGCCAGCAGTGCACGGGGCGGGGCTGGCCGGAGCCCCTACAATGAGCAGTTCTTC
V: TRBV4-2; J: TRBJ2-7; size: -; D: TRBD1; CDR3: CASSLERQGAYEQYF; DNA: TGTGCCAGCAGCCTCGAGAGACAGGGGGCCTACGAGCAGTACTTC
V: TRBV7-2; J: TRBJ1-5; size: -; D: -; CDR3: CASSLGSPENQPQHF; DNA: TGTGCCAGCAGCTTAGGCTCGCCAGAAAATCAGCCCCAGCATTTT
V: TRBV19; J: TRBJ1-2; size: -; D: TRBD1; CDR3: CASSTQGQGNVRYTF; DNA: TGTGCCAGTAGTACCCAGGGACAGGGAAATGTCCGCTACACCTTC
V: TRBV9; J: TRBJ2-5; size: -; D: TRBD1; CDR3: CASSPRTGEARPQETQYF; DNA: TGTGCCAGCAGCCCCCGGACAGGCGAGGCCAGACCCCAAGAGACCCAGTACTTC
V: TRBV6-1; J: TRBJ2-7; size: once; D: -; CDR3: CASSESYEQYF; DNA: TGTGCCAGCAGTGAGAGCTACGAGCAGTACTTC
V: TRBV30; J: TRBJ1-2; size: once; D: -; CDR3: CAWSVFSSYGYTF; DNA: TGTGCCTGGAGTGTATTCTCCTCCTATGGCTACACCTTC
V: TRBV6-6; J: TRBJ2-2; size: -; D: -; CDR3: CASSQQGQSYTGELFF; DNA: TGTGCCAGCAGTCAACAAGGACAGTCGTACACCGGGGAGCTGTTTTTT
V: TRBV28; J: TRBJ2-7; size: once; D: TRBD1; CDR3: CASSGPATGQGNEQYF; DNA: TGTGCCAGCAGCGGACCCGCCACCGGACAGGGTAACGAGCAGTACTTC